This T cell receptor (beta chain) is from a study of T-cell reconstitution after alpha-beta-depleted transplantation in children. This clonotype was picked up many times. Researchers prepared the TCRbeta library using unique molecular identifiers, the study reports. TCRdb reprocessed the PCR reads via MiXCR and lists one record per CDR3 protein. Of more than 200,000 distinct CDR3 sequences detected, 7.5% to 10% appear once; the ten largest clones hold 5.1%. Trimming pared 2 bases from V and 5 bases from J, leaving 7 bases between. The CDR3 is 12 residues long. Per germline, CDR1 ENHRY and CDR2 SYGVKD.

The material was PBMCs from the stem cell graft donor, obtained from the stem cell graft. This sequence originates from a human donor who donated a stem cell graft to a child with SCID. The rearrangement uses TRBV10-3 and TRBJ2-7; the D is unclear. This chain's CDR3 is CAISEVGNEQYF. For the CDR3, the DNA is TGTGCCATCAGTGAGGTTGGGAACGAGCAGTACTTC.